This record looks at one TCR beta chain sequence and its context. Naive CD8 populations comprised CD45RO-negative cells positively selected for CCR7, excluding terminally differentiated effector memory CD45RA+ cells. This specimen belongs to a study of shared clonotypes between healthy human individuals. The germline CDR1 and CDR2 sequences are MNHEY and SVGAGI. The CDR3 runs to 15 residues. V lost 0 bases and J 2 bases, leaving 10 bases between the germline ends. In the authors' methods: Junction-only sequences produced by ImmunoSEQ had no quality scores, so filtering differed. The repertoire was sequenced with immunoSEQ multiplex PCR; TCRdb's copy has only in-frame clones and lacks some. The DNA was the basis for D and trimming; V, J and clone size are from that table. The repertoire holds a few million clones, with roughly 93% as singletons.

This sequence originates from a young man in good health. Some clones in this sample may be carry-over from other donors' samples. The rearrangement joins TRBV6-5 to TRBJ1-1, with unresolved D. Sequenced material: naive CD8+ T cells from PBMCs. CDR3 sequence (DNA): TGTGCCAGCAGTTACTCTCCTCTTATAAACACTGAAGCTTTCTTT. Residues: CASSYSPLINTEAFF.